The source of this T cell receptor (beta chain) is a study of blood T cell repertoires in COVID-19. Looking at the study overall: Spain, Italy and the United States supplied samples that represented acute and convalescent COVID-19. The analysed material was cDNA or gDNA that came from T cells, B-cell-depleted T cells, or PBMCs.

Original handling: Amplification from reference gene primers served as the basis for estimated nucleated cell counts. TCRdb's copy holds only in-frame clones and misses some; the assay was immunoSEQ multiplex PCR. V and J calls and clone size follow that table, whereas D and trimming were derived from the DNA. The data contain about 100,000 clones, approximately 80% of them singletons. This clone was found a few times. V trimming: 1 base; J trimming: 0 bases; junction bases outside the gene matches: 5. The CDR3 sequence is 17 residues long. Germline CDR1 is SGHVS and CDR2 is FQNEAQ. The sequenced sample was peripheral blood. The V gene is TRBV7-8, the J gene TRBJ2-1; 8 bases are shared with TRBD2. This TCR was sampled from a man between 60 and 75 years old with acute or convalescent COVID-19. CDR3 protein: CASSLGGSGASYNEQFF. DNA for the CDR3: TGTGCCAGCAGCTTAGGCGGTAGCGGGGCCTCCTACAATGAGCAGTTCTTC. Full variable domain (missing parts from reference TRBV7-8 and TRBJ2-1): GAGVSQSPRYKVAKRGQDVALRCDPISGHVSLFWYQQALGQGPEFLTYFQNEAQLDKSGLPSDRFFAERPEGSVSTLKIQRTQQEDSAVYLCASSLGGSGASYNEQFFGPGTRLTVL.